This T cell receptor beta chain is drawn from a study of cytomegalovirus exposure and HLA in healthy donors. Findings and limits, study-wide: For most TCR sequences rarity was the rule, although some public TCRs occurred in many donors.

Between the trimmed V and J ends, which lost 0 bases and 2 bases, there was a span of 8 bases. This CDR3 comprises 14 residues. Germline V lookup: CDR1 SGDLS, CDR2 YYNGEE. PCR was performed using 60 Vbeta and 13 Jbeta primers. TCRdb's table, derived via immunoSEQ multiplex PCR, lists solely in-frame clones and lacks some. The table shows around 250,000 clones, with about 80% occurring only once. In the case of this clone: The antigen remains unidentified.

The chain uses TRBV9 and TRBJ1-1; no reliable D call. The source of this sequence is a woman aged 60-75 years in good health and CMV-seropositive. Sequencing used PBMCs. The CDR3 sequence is CASSVGNSNTEAFF. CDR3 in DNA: TGTGCCAGCAGCGTAGGTAACAGTAACACTGAAGCTTTCTTT.